The T cell receptor (beta chain) under discussion was sequenced for a study of blood T cell repertoires in COVID-19 (dated by TCRdb to about 2020). For the study in its entirety: Samples from collaborators originated in the United States, Italy and Spain and spanned both the acute and convalescent phases of COVID-19. The samples were drawn from two sources: the first 160 participants of the ongoing ImmuneRACE study, and some 1,300 subjects contributed by 6 global collaborators. A freely available public database, intended as a resource for researchers studying the immune response to SARS-CoV-2, is where the repertoires were released. Sample metadata almost always included a de-identified subject ID, COVID-19 status, age in years and sex. The material from the prospective study consisted of cDNA or gDNA derived from T cells, B-cell-depleted T cells, or PBMCs. HLA class I and class II types, where available, came from metadata supplied by the sample provider rather than from assay-based typing. Deeply sampled blood TCRbeta repertoires from subjects exposed to, actively infected with, or recovered from COVID-19 were included in the dataset.

Study-wide conclusions, independent of this receptor: How much clinical and demographic metadata was included differed by source and by participant, and the metadata was provided uncurated.

With regard to this clone: The target of this receptor is not known. It has no much larger one-base neighbor in the sample; base qualities were not kept.

The immunoSEQ Assay, a bias-controlled multiplex PCR, was used to amplify TCRbeta CDR3 regions from genomic DNA. As for how the authors treated the data: Nucleated cell counts per sample were estimated from amplification of reference gene primers within the assay. To quantify the absolute abundance of each unique TCRbeta CDR3 rearrangement, sequence reads were collapsed and filtered. For each sample, productive Simpson clonality was calculated by taking the square root of Simpson's diversity index across productive rearrangements. In its TCRdb copy, this immuneACCESS table keeps in-frame sequences only and misses some clones. Where compared with another copy, unresolved V genes explain less than half of these, and the others have no known cause. The V and J calls and clone size are taken from that table; D and trimming were inferred from the DNA. The sample records about 190,000 clones, roughly 84% of which are singletons. The top ten clones comprise about 3.5% of the sample.

In the prospective study, participants were roughly 18 to 100 years old, resided in about two dozen geographic areas of the United States, and were enrolled through a virtual design. Cohort assignment in the prospective study relied on participant-reported clinical history from a screening survey and a study questionnaire. ImmuneRACE Cohort 3 recovered participants were defined by two consecutive negative NP/OP PCR tests, healthcare professional clearance, or symptom resolution. In the prospective study, whole blood, serum and a nasopharyngeal or oropharyngeal swab were collected from each participant by mobile phlebotomists. Prospective study participants could optionally give additional blood draws and questionnaires over an approximately two-month period. Blood samples from the prospective study were shipped frozen or at room temperature prior to DNA extraction. Sequenced sample: PBMCs or T cells enriched from blood (not recorded which). This TCR was sampled from a woman aged 30 to 39 who had recovered from COVID-19.

The bases are TGTGCCAGCAGCCTCTTAATGAACACTGAAGCTTTCTTT. Its coded protein is CASSLLMNTEAFF. The chain uses TRBV6-5 and TRBJ1-1, with the D gene not confidently named. The germline V gene specifies MNHEY as CDR1 and SVGAGI as CDR2. V was cut back by 6 bases and J by 0 bases, leaving a gap of 8 bases between them. Inclusive of the bounding cysteine and phenylalanine, the CDR3 is 13 residues long. The CDR3 DNA has 39 bases and is translated from base 1.